Sequencing of this T cell receptor (beta chain) was carried out in a study of beta chain features in type 1 diabetes. What was sequenced were expressed TCRB transcripts, since all of the isolated RNA had been reverse transcribed. Sequenced by immunoSEQ multiplex PCR; TCRdb stores in-frame clones only, minus some. This repertoire shows over 150,000 clones, more than 10% found once; its top ten account for approximately 0.62%. General observations from the study: VDJ junctions from patients with type 1 diabetes contained fewer insertions and more deletions. Patients and controls would share equally any PCR tilt toward shorter templates.

The CDR3 is 15 amino acids. Trimming cost V 5 bases and J 5 bases, with 18 bases left between them. Looked up from germline, CDR1 is MDHEN and CDR2 is SYDVKM. This clone occurred a few times. The antigen remains unidentified. The gene calls are TRBV28 and TRBJ1-1; a possible D gene is TRBD1 (5 bases). The receptor was derived from a woman in her late teens or twenties in good health. Sequencing input: central memory CD4+ T cells from blood. The CDR3 region has the DNA TGTGCCAGCAGTCAGAATGCAGGGCTGGGAACTGAAGCTTTCTTT. This codes for CASSQNAGLGTEAFF.